A single sample is the source of the 31 T cell receptor beta chains below, sequenced in a study of T cells in Graves' hyperthyroidism and ophthalmopathy. Regions amplified from RNA transcripts were the TCR beta CDR3 regions. The HTBI primer set was used in a first-round RT-PCR of the TCR CDR3. TCRdb fed the multiplex PCR reads into MiXCR, producing one record per CDR3 protein. The sample consists of nearly 750,000 distinct CDR3 sequences, around a third of them appearing once. The specimen was blood. Source of these receptors: a middle-aged woman with Graves' hyperthyroidism.

As to this clonotype: Germline is not matched at one junction end, which may reflect a read error. V and J are TRBV6-5 and TRBJ1-1; D remains ambiguous. The CDR3 covers 14 residues. The V gene's germline CDR1 is MNHEY and CDR2 SVGAGI. This chain's CDR3 is CAISYSTGNTEAFF. CDR3 coding DNA: TGTGCCATCAGTTACTCCACGGGGAACACTGAAGCTTTCTTT.

The table lists this clonotype with a few counts. The rearrangement joins TRBV7-2 to TRBJ2-7, with 8 positions matching TRBD2. With 1 base clipped from V and 2 bases from J, the junction kept 10 bases outside the gene matches. The CDR3 has 17 amino acids. Germline V gives CDR1 SGHTA, CDR2 FQGNSA. CDR3: CASSLGTSRRFPYEQYF. In DNA form, the CDR3 reads TGTGCCAGCAGCTTAGGGACTAGCAGGAGGTTCCCCTACGAGCAGTACTTC. The whole variable domain, filled in from reference TRBV7-2 and TRBJ2-7, reads GAGVSQSPSNKVTEKGKDVELRCDPISGHTALYWYRQSLGQGLEFLIYFQGNSAPDKSGLPSDRFSAERTGGSVSTLTIQRTQQEDSAVYLCASSLGTSRRFPYEQYFGPGTRLTVT.

This clonotype was observed a handful of times. The J gene is TRBJ2-7, the V gene TRBV2; the match to TRBD1 covers 11 bases. Losses at the gene ends were 8 bases for V and 6 bases for J; bases not matched to a gene: 6. The CDR3 sequence is 13 residues long. Germline CDR1 reads SNHLY; CDR2 reads FYNNEI. CDR3 coding DNA: TGTGCCAGCCGGGACAGGGGGAATCTCGAGCAGTACTTC. Protein product: CASRDRGNLEQYF.

Ten or more counts support this clonotype. Here the CDR3 DNA reads TGTGCCAGCAGCCCAAAGGGGGTTGGTCAAGAGACCCAGTACTTC. Translation: CASSPKGVGQETQYF. This sequence joins TRBV7-2 and TRBJ2-5; TRBD1 might be the D (6 bases). V gave up 5 bases and J gave up 2 bases, with 15 bases separating them. Germline CDR1 and CDR2: SGHTA and FQGNSA. The CDR3 covers 15 residues. Filled out from reference TRBV7-2 and TRBJ2-5, the complete variable domain reads GAGVSQSPSNKVTEKGKDVELRCDPISGHTALYWYRQSLGQGLEFLIYFQGNSAPDKSGLPSDRFSAERTGGSVSTLTIQRTQQEDSAVYLCASSPKGVGQETQYFGPGTRLLVL.

This clonotype has ten or more counts. The chain has TRBV2 and TRBJ1-5; D is perhaps TRBD1 (5 bases). V lost 3 bases and J 3 bases, leaving 12 bases between the germline ends. Germline V CDR1 and CDR2: SNHLY, FYNNEI. The CDR3 has 15 residues. For the CDR3, the DNA is TGTGCCAGCAGTGACCGAGGGGTCGTCAATCAGCCCCAGCATTTT. It codes for CASSDRGVVNQPQHF.

On this clonotype itself: A single base separates this from a much larger clone, so it may be a read error. This chain joins TRBV7-9 and TRBJ1-4; D call uncertain. V was cut by 5 bases and J by 8 bases, with 15 bases left in between. The CDR3 is 14 residues long. Looked up from germline, CDR1 is SEHNR and CDR2 is FQNEAQ (reference sequence). The CDR3 DNA is TGTGCCAGCAGCCTTTCCCCGTCCCCGGAAAAACTGTTTTTT. Its protein product is CASSLSPSPEKLFF.

Many counts were recorded for this clonotype. V gene TRBV20-1 combines with J gene TRBJ1-6; 7 positions match TRBD1. The CDR3 runs to 13 residues. The germline gives CDR1 DFQATT, CDR2 SNEGSKA (reference sequence). Losses at the gene ends were 6 bases for V and 10 bases for J; bases not matched to a gene: 9. CDR3 bases: TGCAGTGCAGCAGGGGGTTTGGGATCACCCCTCCACTTT. This translates into CSAAGGLGSPLHF.

The table lists this clonotype with a few counts. The chain links TRBV2 to TRBJ2-6; D could derive from TRBD1 or TRBD2 (5 bases each). The germline CDR1 and CDR2 sequences are SNHLY and FYNNEI. V lost 4 bases, J lost 1 base, and 11 bases lay in between. The CDR3 loop spans 16 amino acids. The CDR3: CASSGGVESGANVLTF. CDR3 in DNA: TGTGCCAGCAGTGGAGGGGTTGAGTCTGGGGCCAACGTCCTGACTTTC.

This clonotype has a count of ten or more. The gene calls are TRBV9 and TRBJ1-2, with TRBD1 matching 8 bases. The CDR3 is made up of 14 amino acids. Looked up from germline, CDR1 is SGDLS and CDR2 is YYNGEE. The V segment lost 3 bases and the J segment 4 bases; nucleotides outside the gene matches: 5. DNA for the CDR3: TGTGCCAGCAGCGGCCGACAGGGGACCTATGGCTACACCTTC. As protein: CASSGRQGTYGYTF.

For this clonotype: This may be a read error, as it is one base from a much larger clone. CDR3 sequence (DNA): TGTGCCAGCAGCGTAGGGGGACAGCAAGAGACCCAGTACTTC. Translating it yields CASSVGGQQETQYF. The V gene is TRBV9, the J gene TRBJ2-5; TRBD1 matches at 7 bases. V gave up 0 bases and J gave up 2 bases; unmatched junction bases: 1. The CDR3 contains 14 residues. The V gene's germline CDR1 is SGDLS and CDR2 YYNGEE.

On this clonotype: At one end the junction does not follow the germline gene, possibly because of a read error. The CDR3 nucleotides read TGCGCCAGCAGCCAAGAAGGGGGAAACACCGGGGAGCTGTTTTTT. Translated: CASSQEGGNTGELFF. The V call is TRBV7-9, the J call TRBJ2-2, with TRBD1 as a possible D gene (6 bases). The CDR3 consists of 15 residues. CDR1 SEHNR and CDR2 FQNEAQ come from the germline V gene (reference sequence).

The V and J genes are TRBV5-4 and TRBJ1-2; 12 bases align to TRBD1. Germline lookup yields CDR1 SGHNT and CDR2 YYREEE (reference sequence). This CDR3 region has 16 residues. The V and J ends lost 3 bases and 4 bases, in that order; junction bases with no gene match: 7. CDR3 region: CASSSPGQGARYGYTF. As DNA, the CDR3 is TGTGCCAGCAGCTCTCCGGGACAGGGGGCTCGCTATGGCTACACCTTC.

The chain joins TRBV27 to TRBJ2-6; no clear D. Germline CDR1 is MNHEY and CDR2 is SMNVEV (reference sequence). The CDR3 totals 16 residues. The germline V and J ends were trimmed by 1 base and 2 bases, with 9 bases remaining between them. The chain's CDR3 is CASSLFRSAGANVLTF. The CDR3 DNA follows: TGTGCCAGCAGTTTATTCAGGAGTGCTGGGGCCAACGTCCTGACTTTC.

This clonotype was seen a few times. The V and J genes are TRBV7-8 and TRBJ2-7, with D unresolved. Trimming left V 4 bases short and J 0 bases short, with 13 bases between. The CDR3 extends over 15 amino acids. The germline V gene has CDR1 SGHVS and CDR2 FQNEAQ. The CDR3 reads CASSSQTISSYEQYF. The CDR3 coding sequence is TGTGCCAGCAGCTCCCAAACTATTAGCTCCTACGAGCAGTACTTC.

This clonotype was counted ten times or more. This chain links TRBV19 with TRBJ1-1; TRBD1 is a possible D gene (5 bases). Trimming cost V 3 bases and J 9 bases, with 17 bases left between them. The germline CDR1 and CDR2 sequences are LNHDA and SQIVND (reference sequence). The length of the CDR3 is 14 residues. In DNA form, the CDR3 reads TGTGCCAGTAGTATGCCGCAGGAGGGGAGACAAGCTTTCTTT. Its translation: CASSMPQEGRQAFF.

This clonotype was counted at least ten times. This rearrangement joins TRBV10-3 to TRBJ2-2, with no clear D. This CDR3 has 15 residues. V was clipped by 6 bases and J by 0 bases, with 11 bases between them. Germline V gives CDR1 ENHRY, CDR2 SYGVKD. CDR3 sequence: CAISQTPANTGELFF. The CDR3 nucleotides are TGTGCCATCAGCCAGACACCTGCGAACACCGGGGAGCTGTTTTTT.

The rearrangement uses TRBV19 and TRBJ1-1; 11 bases agree with TRBD1. V was pared by 5 bases and J by 4 bases, with 6 bases of the junction left unmatched. CDR3 length: 15 amino acids. The germline V gene has CDR1 LNHDA and CDR2 SQIVND (reference sequence). The CDR3 protein is CASSVLGTGGTEAFF. The CDR3 nucleotides are TGTGCCAGTAGTGTCCTCGGGACAGGGGGCACTGAAGCTTTCTTT.

This clonotype was counted ten times or more. The V gene is TRBV9, the J gene TRBJ1-1, with a tentative D call TRBD1 (5 bases). CDR3 length: 14 residues. Germline CDR1 reads SGDLS; CDR2 reads YYNGEE. Trimming left V 0 bases short and J 1 base short, with 7 bases between. As DNA, the CDR3 is TGTGCCAGCAGCGTAGTGGGGCAGAACACTGAAGCTTTCTTT. Its translation is CASSVVGQNTEAFF.

This clonotype has at least ten counts. The chain joins TRBV10-2 to TRBJ2-7; TRBD1 matches 7 bases. V was pared by 10 bases and J by 2 bases, with 11 bases of the junction left unmatched. CDR1 is WSHSY and CDR2 is SAAADI in the germline V gene. CDR3 length: 14 amino acids. The CDR3 here is CANPLAGGTYEQYF. The CDR3, as DNA: TGCGCCAACCCCCTGGCAGGGGGAACCTACGAGCAGTACTTC.

This clonotype has a handful of counts. The chain recombines TRBV5-1 with TRBJ1-2; TRBD1 is a possible D gene (5 bases). CDR3 size: 13 residues. V was pared by 2 bases and J by 6 bases, with 11 bases between. Germline lookup yields CDR1 SGHRS and CDR2 YFSETQ. The CDR3 DNA sequence: TGCGCCAGCAGCTTCTTTACAGGAGATGGCTACACCTTC. This gives the protein CASSFFTGDGYTF.

This clonotype was observed many times. The rearrangement joins TRBV6-2 or TRBV6-3 to TRBJ1-1; D perhaps matches TRBD1 (5 bases). The CDR3 runs 13 residues. Germline V gene sequence: CDR1 MNHEY, CDR2 SVGEGT. The V end lost 7 bases, the J end lost 3 bases, and 12 bases lay between the germline ends. This CDR3 is CASTLQADTEAFF. CDR3 DNA sequence: TGTGCCAGCACCTTACAGGCGGACACTGAAGCTTTCTTT.

The rearrangement links TRBV5-1 to TRBJ2-6; possible D gene TRBD1, 6 bases. The V end was cut by 1 base, the J end by 2 bases, with 10 bases between. The length of the CDR3 is 16 residues. Germline V gene lookup returns CDR1 SGHRS and CDR2 YFSETQ. CDR3 amino acids: CASSLSPGAGANVLTF. CDR3 bases: TGCGCCAGCAGCTTGTCCCCAGGGGCTGGGGCCAACGTCCTGACTTTC.

This clonotype occurred many times. This chain joins TRBV7-8 and TRBJ1-2, with D possibly TRBD1 on 6 matching bases. V was cut by 6 bases and J by 4 bases, with 12 bases left in between. This CDR3 contains 13 residues. Germline CDR1 reads SGHVS; CDR2 reads FQNEAQ. CDR3 nucleotide sequence: TGTGCCAGCAGACGAAGGGGGAGCTATGGCTACACCTTC. Protein product: CASRRRGSYGYTF.

The chain is built from TRBV10-3 and TRBJ2-2; tentatively, D is TRBD1 or TRBD2 (6 bases each). V was pared by 3 bases and J by 5 bases, with 19 bases between. The CDR3 loop spans 17 amino acids. Germline CDR1 and CDR2: ENHRY and SYGVKD. The chain's CDR3 is CAISDAGKRGNTGELFF. DNA for the CDR3: TGTGCCATCAGTGATGCGGGGAAAAGGGGGAATACCGGGGAGCTGTTTTTT.

This clonotype was detected many times. The J gene is TRBJ1-4, the V gene TRBV10-2; D may be TRBD1 (6 bases). The CDR3 extends over 14 amino acids. Germline lookup yields CDR1 WSHSY and CDR2 SAAADI. Trimming cost V 6 bases and J 5 bases, with 13 bases left between them. The CDR3: CASSKDSSNEKLFF. The CDR3 nucleotides read TGCGCCAGCAGCAAGGACAGTTCCAATGAAAAACTGTTTTTT.

The CDR3 loop reads CASSLILGPQYF. In DNA form, the CDR3 reads TGTGCCAGCAGCTTGATATTGGGTCCGCAGTATTTT. The rearrangement uses TRBV11-2 and TRBJ2-3; D unresolved. There are 12 residues in the CDR3. Germline CDR1 SGHAT, CDR2 FQNNGV. Trimming removed 3 bases from V and 10 bases from J, with 11 bases in between.

For the CDR3, the DNA is TGCAGCGTTGCAGTAGAGACCCAGTACTTC. Translating gives CSVAVETQYF. The chain combines TRBV29-1 with TRBJ2-5; D remains unclear. The CDR3 covers 10 residues. In germline, CDR1 is SQVTM, CDR2 ANQGSEA. The V and J ends lost 4 bases and 4 bases respectively, with 4 bases between them.

This clonotype was observed many times. The V call is TRBV6-5, the J call TRBJ1-2; D gene ambiguous. This CDR3 has 13 amino acids. Per the germline V gene, CDR1 is MNHEY and CDR2 is SVGAGI. The V and J ends lost 2 bases and 2 bases respectively, with 6 bases between them. This CDR3 is CASSYGENYGYTF. In nucleotides, the CDR3 is TGTGCCAGCAGTTACGGGGAGAACTATGGCTACACCTTC.

This clonotype was picked up many times. The genes are TRBV15 and TRBJ1-6, with TRBD1 as a possible D gene (5 bases). Germline-derived CDR1 and CDR2 are LNHNV and YYDKDF (reference sequence). V was cut by 0 bases and J by 8 bases, with 11 bases left in between. This CDR3 has 15 residues. For the CDR3, the DNA is TGTGCCACCAGCAGAGATAGCACAGGACATTCACCCCTCCACTTT. This codes for CATSRDSTGHSPLHF.

The chain employs TRBV28 and TRBJ2-7; D possibly corresponds to TRBD2 (5 bases). The CDR3 is made up of 15 amino acids. With 4 bases removed from V and 2 bases from J, the gap between germline ends came to 15 bases. The germline V gene encodes CDR1 MDHEN and CDR2 SYDVKM. DNA of the CDR3: TGTGCCAGCAGTTCGGGTGACACTAGAACCTACGAGCAGTACTTC. Translating gives CASSSGDTRTYEQYF.

This clonotype came up many times. This chain connects TRBV2 to TRBJ1-1, with D unclear. Germline CDR1 SNHLY, CDR2 FYNNEI. This CDR3 spans 13 amino acids. The V end lost 4 bases, the J end lost 3 bases, and 9 bases lay between the germline ends. CDR3 protein: CASSVNRDTEAFF. CDR3 DNA sequence: TGTGCCAGCAGTGTCAACAGAGACACTGAAGCTTTCTTT. Full variable domain (rest looked up from reference TRBV2 and TRBJ1-1): EPEVTQTPSHQVTQMGQEVILRCVPISNHLYFYWYRQILGQKVEFLVSFYNNEISEKSEIFDDQFSVERPDGSNFTLKIRSTKLEDSAMYFCASSVNRDTEAFFGQGTRLTVV.